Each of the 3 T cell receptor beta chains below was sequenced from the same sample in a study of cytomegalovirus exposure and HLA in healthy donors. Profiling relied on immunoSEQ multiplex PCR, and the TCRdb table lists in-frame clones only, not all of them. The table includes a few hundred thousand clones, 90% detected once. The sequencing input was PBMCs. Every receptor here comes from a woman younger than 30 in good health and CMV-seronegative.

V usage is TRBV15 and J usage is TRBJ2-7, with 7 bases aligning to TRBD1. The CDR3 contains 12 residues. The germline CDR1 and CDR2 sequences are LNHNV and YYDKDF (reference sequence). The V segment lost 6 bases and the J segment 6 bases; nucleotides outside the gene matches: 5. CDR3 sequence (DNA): TGTGCCACCAGTGGGCACAGGGGCGAGCAGTACGTC. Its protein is CATSGHRGEQYV.

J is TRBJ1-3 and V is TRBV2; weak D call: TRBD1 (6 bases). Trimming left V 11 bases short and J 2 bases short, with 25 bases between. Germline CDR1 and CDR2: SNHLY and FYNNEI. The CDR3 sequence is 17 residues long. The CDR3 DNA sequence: TGTGCCCTTCAAGGGGGAATCGGCGACTTCCCTGGAAACACCATATATTTT. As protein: CALQGGIGDFPGNTIYF.

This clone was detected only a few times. CDR3 in amino acids: CASRQGDDQPQHF. In nucleotides, the CDR3 is TGCGCCAGCAGGCAGGGTGATGATCAGCCCCAGCATTTT. This sequence joins TRBV5-1 and TRBJ1-5, with D possibly TRBD1 on 5 matching bases. Germline V lookup: CDR1 SGHRS, CDR2 YFSETQ. V was clipped by 5 bases and J by 5 bases, with 11 bases between them. CDR3 length: 13 residues. The complete variable domain, with remaining parts taken from reference TRBV5-1 and TRBJ1-5, reads KAGVTQTPRYLIKTRGQQVTLSCSPISGHRSVSWYQQTPGQGLQFLFEYFSETQRNKGNFPGRFSGRQFSNSRSEMNVSTLELGDSALYLCASRQGDDQPQHFGDGTRLSIL.